Listed below are T cell receptor beta chains from one sample, sequenced in a study of blood T cells in healthy people across ages. TCRdb redid the calling of the 5' RACE reads with MiXCR, one entry per CDR3 protein. The sample yields hundreds of thousands of distinct CDR3 sequences, roughly 53% seen once. The sample comprised blood. The source is a man older than 75 in good health. Each CDR3 is given with its conserved first and last residue.

TRBV12-5 CASGSGQGADNEQFF
TRBV11-2 CASSRAGAFAGERTDTQYF
TRBV7-2 CASSSSGGDNEKLFF
TRBV5-1 CASSPPSGSSYNEQFF
TRBV27 CASSSPGLATYEQYF
TRBV18 CASSPLPVMEGAYEQYF
TRBV10-3 CAISGDRVWTDTQYF
TRBV6-6 CASSWGTGFSHRYAYF
TRBV10-3 CAISSGTGDRDGYTF
TRBV7-3 CASRGEGQARGYTF
TRBV2 CASSAEGLNIQYF
TRBV12-3/TRBV12-4 CASSPTGAFEQYF
TRBV6-1 CASSPRTSGRAEFF
TRBV27 CPSAMLGRHEQYF
TRBV5-1 CASSLLDNEQYF
TRBV20-1 CSAQPGTGKGKAEAFF
TRBV7-2 CASSWKRDRRETQYF
TRBV28 CAILSGRSNERYF
TRBV29-1 CSVGARRPLNIQYF
TRBV5-1 CASSWAGASNQPQHF
TRBV6-1 CASSEAVPTYNEQYF
TRBV7-2 CASSPQPPSGSGADTQYF
TRBV7-2 CASSLRRQGGAEKLFF
TRBV28 CASSNRENSNQPQHF
TRBV18 CASSPPSGSDEQFF
TRBV20-1 CSARDLGNSNQPQHF
TRBV11-3 CASSHQDSAEQFF
TRBV20-1 CSARDPWAEKHRYAYF
TRBV6-5 CACNGGASSGNTIYF
TRBV20-1 CSASIGEQYF
TRBV28 CASSSPRERGLYEQYF
TRBV7-3 CASSFRTSTDTQYF
TRBV29-1 CSARGWTSGVEQYF
TRBV20-1 CSARDSADYGYTF
TRBV2 CASRAGTAREAFF
TRBV20-1 CSADNRLAGGGNEQYF
TRBV4-1 CASSPSGTAHEQYF
TRBV7-6 CASSVLAGTGEQYF
TRBV2 CASRKDRPDYNEQFF
TRBV6-6 CASSYSGPRGGTDTQYF
TRBV6-5 CASSQGALGHRYAYF
TRBV11-3 CASSRRGGGQETQYF
TRBV12-3/TRBV12-4 CASRGTGGLRYAYF
TRBV29-1 CSVGASGWETQYF
TRBV7-9 CASRGERDKVEQFF
TRBV28 CASRGETQYF
TRBV29-1 CSVEGDRGRVETQYF
TRBV4-2 CASSQDLAEWGDEQFF
TRBV29-1 CSGRAGNTEAFF
TRBV27 CASRTASSTDTQYF
TRBV10-3 CAISPEEDYGYTF
TRBV27 CASSQLTGDYGYTF
TRBV9 CASNVPEGHPNTGELFF